This TCR beta chain was sequenced during a study of blood T cell repertoires in COVID-19. There are 21 residues in the CDR3. The assay was immunoSEQ multiplex PCR, and TCRdb's table has in-frame clones only and misses some. This table has about 260,000 clones, roughly 88% appearing once. The clonotype originates from a woman aged 70-85 years with COVID-19, enrolled during active disease. Sequenced sample: peripheral blood. The genes are TRBV21-1 and TRBJ2-7; the DNA was not compared with TRBD2, the D call given in the table. TRBV21-1 is labeled a pseudogene. CDR3 amino acids: CASSKSRGRVYTLAGPYEQYF. CDR3 DNA sequence: TGTGCCAGCAGCAAAAGTCGGGGCAGGGTTTATACCCTAGCGGGGCCCTACGAGCAGTACTTC.